The sequence of this T cell receptor (beta chain) was determined in a study of breast tumors, draining lymph nodes, adjacent tissues (dated by TCRdb to about 2016). Regarding the complete study: In breast cancer patients, the study compared the TCR beta repertoires of tumor, adjacent nontumor tissue and axillary lymph nodes. In human breast cancer, the study set out to assess how tumor, surrounding tissue and draining lymph node repertoires relate to one another and whether T cells might be exchanged between them.

The reads were generated on an Illumina HiSeq 2000. TCR beta chain libraries were generated by multiplex PCR amplification. The amplified TCR beta chain products were analyzed by high-throughput sequencing. TCRdb passed the public sequencing reads through fastp at Q25 and MiXCR, retaining productive beta sequences. CDR3 protein duplicates are merged, each entry listing the most common genes and DNA. For this sample there are roughly 17,000 distinct CDR3 sequences; about 40% appear just once. About 20% of the sample rests with the top ten. There are many counts of this clonotype. Its antigen target is currently unknown. It has no much larger one-base neighbor in the sample; base qualities were not kept. The paper's findings and limits, for the study overall: Tumor and nontumor tissue repertoires were significantly more similar in luminal-like than in basal-like breast cancer. T-cell repertoire diversity in tumors was found to be lower than in lymph nodes but higher than in nontumor tissue, and preferential V and J gene usage was observed. Rather than being directly demonstrated, the conclusion that tumor T cells originate in lymph nodes was presented as consistent with a hypothesis. The data were judged consistent with most tumor T cells deriving from the lymph node and then expanding within tumor tissue.

The TCR was taken from a female donor with breast cancer. Some clones in this sample may be carry-over from other donors' samples. Input material: breast tumor tissue.

Read as DNA, the sequence is TGTGCCATCAGTGAATCCGGGACAGTCTCCTACGAGCAGTACTTC. Its translation reads: CAISESGTVSYEQYF. The chain couples TRBV10-3 to TRBJ2-7; 7 nucleotides in the junction match TRBD1. From the cysteine through the phenylalanine, the CDR3 covers 15 amino acids. The entry retains the CDR3 DNA only, 45 bases that are in frame from base 1. Germline trimming amounts to 3 bases on V and 0 bases on J, with 5 as the count of junction bases outside the gene matches. CDR1 and CDR2 (ENHRY, SYGVKD) derive from the germline V gene.